This T cell receptor beta chain stems from a study of blood T cell repertoires in COVID-19. In the original workflow: Reference gene primer amplification gave estimated nucleated cell counts. Libraries were prepared by immunoSEQ multiplex PCR; TCRdb keeps only in-frame clonotypes and omits some of them. V, J and clone size are taken as reported in that table, and D and trimming were inferred from the DNA itself. The sample lists 250,000 to 300,000 clones; around four fifths were seen once. Germline values: CDR1 SNHLY, CDR2 FYNNEI. Between the trimmed V and J ends, which lost 3 bases and 6 bases, there was a span of 19 bases. The CDR3 runs to 16 residues.

The sequence was obtained from a man between 60 and 75 years old who had recovered from COVID-19. This sequence joins TRBV2 and TRBJ2-3, with a weak D call TRBD2 (6 bases). The sample taken for sequencing was peripheral blood. CDR3 region: CASSDFFWDSKDTQYF. The CDR3, as DNA: TGTGCCAGCAGTGATTTTTTCTGGGACTCAAAGGATACGCAGTATTTT.